The rows below give T cell receptor beta chains drawn from one sample of a study of blood T cell repertoires in COVID-19. Here immunoSEQ multiplex PCR was the method, and the copy in TCRdb shows in-frame clones only, minus some. Here the sample spans about 330,000 clones, 92% being singletons. The sequencing sample was made of PBMCs or T cells enriched from blood (not recorded which). These TCRs come from a woman aged 25 to 39 who had recovered from COVID-19. CDR3s include the opening cysteine and the closing phenylalanine or tryptophan. A D gene is named only where the DNA matches it firmly. Size is omitted from some rows. Given values are once, few, many or a class for expanded clones.

TRBV2	TRBJ2-7	NA	NA	CASSGLALRSTYEQYF	TGTGCCAGCAGTGGGCTAGCGCTGAGGAGTACTTACGAGCAGTACTTC
TRBV15	TRBJ1-1	NA	once	CATSTRTANTEAFF	TGTGCCACCAGCACTCGGACAGCTAACACTGAAGCTTTCTTT
TRBV10-1	TRBJ2-3	TRBD2	NA	CARGCSGSARTDTQYF	TGCGCCAGAGGTTGTAGCGGGTCGGCCCGCACAGATACGCAGTATTTT
TRBV11-3	TRBJ2-3	NA	NA	CASSPGGSGLVTDTQYF	TGTGCCAGCAGCCCTGGGGGTAGCGGACTTGTCACAGATACGCAGTATTTT
TRBV28	TRBJ2-2	NA	NA	CASRPAGAGTGELFF	TGTGCCAGCAGACCTGCGGGGGCGGGCACCGGGGAGCTGTTTTTT
TRBV2	TRBJ1-1	NA	NA	CASSASRSYTEAFF	TGTGCCAGCAGTGCTTCGAGGAGTTATACTGAAGCTTTCTTT
TRBV5-4	TRBJ1-2	NA	NA	CASSPWQGSYGYTF	TGTGCCAGCAGCCCCTGGCAGGGGAGCTATGGCTACACCTTC
TRBV18	TRBJ1-5	TRBD1	NA	CASSLGTGENQPQHF	TGTGCCAGCTCACTCGGGACAGGGGAAAATCAGCCCCAGCATTTT
TRBV28	TRBJ1-2	TRBD1	NA	CASTLGTGGYGYTF	TGTGCCAGCACCCTTGGGACAGGGGGATATGGCTACACCTTC
TRBV2	TRBJ1-4	TRBD1	NA	CASETGQGGEKLFF	TGTGCCAGCGAGACCGGACAGGGGGGCGAAAAACTGTTTTTT
TRBV10-3	TRBJ1-2	TRBD1	once	CAISAQGDGYTF	TGTGCCATCAGTGCACAGGGGGATGGCTACACCTTC
TRBV6-5	TRBJ1-6	NA	NA	CASTETVRSPLHF	TGTGCCAGCACAGAGACAGTTCGTTCACCCCTCCACTTT
TRBV7-3	TRBJ2-3	NA	NA	CASSLAGYNSDTQYF	TGTGCCAGCAGCTTAGCGGGATATAATTCAGATACGCAGTATTTT
TRBV18	TRBJ2-2	TRBD1	once	CASSRTGGSNTGELFF	TGTGCCAGCTCCAGGACAGGGGGTTCGAACACCGGGGAGCTGTTTTTT
TRBV19	TRBJ2-5	TRBD1	NA	CASSIGTVQETQYF	TGTGCCAGTAGTATTGGGACAGTACAAGAGACCCAGTACTTC
TRBV28	TRBJ2-1	NA	NA	CASSPKAGVRVYNEQFF	TGTGCCAGCAGTCCGAAAGCAGGGGTGAGGGTTTACAATGAGCAGTTCTTC
TRBV3-1/TRBV3-2	TRBJ1-1	TRBD1	NA	CASSLRQGATEAFF	TGTGCCAGCAGCCTGCGACAGGGGGCCACTGAAGCTTTCTTT
TRBV5-1	TRBJ1-1	NA	once	CASSAEGSWNTEAFF	TGCGCCAGCAGCGCGGAGGGAAGCTGGAACACTGAAGCTTTCTTT
TRBV6-5	TRBJ2-2	TRBD2	NA	CASSYRGTRNTGELFF	TGTGCCAGCAGTTACCGCGGGACTAGAAACACCGGGGAGCTGTTTTTT
TRBV9	TRBJ1-4	NA	NA	CASSVADSTNEKLFF	TGTGCCAGCAGCGTAGCGGACTCAACTAATGAAAAACTGTTTTTT
TRBV11-3	TRBJ2-3	NA	NA	CASSSTGDFSTDTQYF	TGTGCCAGCAGCTCCACCGGGGATTTTAGCACAGATACGCAGTATTTT
TRBV4-1	TRBJ1-2	TRBD1	NA	CASSQTGPYGYTF	TGCGCCAGCAGCCAGACAGGGCCCTATGGCTACACCTTC
TRBV5-1	TRBJ2-7	NA	NA	CASSLAKLSGIEYEQYF	TGCGCCAGCAGCTTGGCCAAACTGTCAGGGATAGAGTACGAGCAGTACTTC
TRBV18	TRBJ1-5	NA	NA	CASSPGSSQPQHF	TGTGCCAGCTCACCAGGGAGCAGTCAGCCCCAGCATTTT
TRBV19	TRBJ2-7	NA	NA	CASTGQVGGSHSYEQYF	TGTGCCAGTACGGGACAGGTCGGCGGGAGCCACTCCTACGAGCAGTACTTC
TRBV28	TRBJ2-7	TRBD1	NA	CASSLPGQGRYEQYF	TGTGCCAGCAGTTTACCGGGACAGGGTCGCTACGAGCAGTACTTC
TRBV28	TRBJ1-1	NA	NA	CASSPRGKAFF	TGTGCCAGCAGCCCCAGGGGAAAAGCTTTCTTT
TRBV7-9	TRBJ1-1	NA	NA	CASSAPGREMNTEAFF	TGTGCCAGCAGCGCCCCAGGTAGGGAGATGAACACTGAAGCTTTCTTT
TRBV2	TRBJ2-7	TRBD1	NA	CASSDEGAKEQYF	TGTGCCAGCAGTGATGAGGGGGCGAAGGAGCAGTACTTC
TRBV18	TRBJ2-1	TRBD1	NA	CASSPPKGQGSGYNEQFF	TGTGCCAGCTCACCACCGAAAGGACAGGGATCCGGGTACAATGAGCAGTTCTTC
TRBV5-5	TRBJ2-7	NA	once	CASSLRYYEQYF	TGTGCCAGCAGCTTGCGTTACTACGAGCAGTACTTC
TRBV3-1/TRBV3-2	TRBJ1-5	TRBD1	NA	CASSPGTGHQPQHF	TGTGCCAGCAGCCCAGGGACAGGGCATCAGCCCCAGCATTTT
TRBV30	TRBJ1-6	NA	NA	CAWSETDNSPLHF	TGTGCCTGGAGTGAAACGGATAATTCACCCCTCCACTTT
TRBV5-1	TRBJ2-7	NA	NA	CASSIRDTYEQYF	TGCGCCAGCAGCATTCGGGACACCTACGAGCAGTACTTC
TRBV21-1	TRBJ1-2	NA	NA	CASSKERGTLYGYTF	TGTGCCAGCAGCAAAGAGAGGGGGACCCTCTATGGCTACACCTTC
TRBV12-3/TRBV12-4	TRBJ1-4	TRBD1	NA	CASSGTAKLFF	TGTGCCAGCAGTGGGACAGCAAAACTGTTTTTT
TRBV19	TRBJ1-6	TRBD1	NA	CASSTHRGKNSPLHF	TGTGCCAGTAGTACCCACAGGGGTAAAAATTCACCCCTCCACTTT
TRBV7-2	TRBJ2-5	NA	NA	CASSLSVKETQYF	TGTGCCAGCAGCTTATCGGTGAAAGAGACCCAGTACTTC
TRBV20-1	TRBJ1-1	NA	NA	CSAYKNTEAFF	TGCAGTGCGTACAAGAACACTGAAGCTTTCTTT
TRBV19	TRBJ2-7	NA	NA	CASSPVAEPTYEQYF	TGTGCCAGTAGTCCGGTAGCGGAACCAACCTACGAGCAGTACTTC
TRBV28	TRBJ2-1	NA	NA	CASSLRPSSYNEQFF	TGTGCCAGCAGTTTACGGCCTAGCTCCTACAATGAGCAGTTCTTC
TRBV7-3	TRBJ2-5	TRBD2	NA	CASSLTAGGETQYF	TGTGCCAGCAGCTTAACAGCGGGAGGAGAGACCCAGTACTTC
TRBV11-2	TRBJ2-5	NA	NA	CASSLDTGLETQYF	TGTGCCAGCAGCTTAGACACAGGGTTAGAGACCCAGTACTTC
TRBV5-6	TRBJ2-1	NA	NA	CASSSGAFFLRDSYNEQFF	TGTGCCAGCAGCTCAGGGGCTTTCTTCCTCCGGGACTCCTACAATGAGCAGTTCTTC
TRBV21-1	TRBJ2-7	NA	NA	CASSKGRDRAYEQYF	TGTGCCAGCAGCAAAGGACGTGACAGGGCCTACGAGCAGTACTTC